This entry lists 24 T cell receptor beta chains sequenced from one sample in a study of T cell changes during pregnancy in multiple sclerosis. Here immunoSEQ multiplex PCR was the method, and the copy in TCRdb shows in-frame clones only, minus some. This table holds 70,000 or so clones, around 90% found once. Sequenced material: CD4+ T cells from peripheral blood mononuclear cells, taken after pregnancy. These receptor sequences come from a female donor with multiple sclerosis, enrolled in a pregnancy study.

This sequence joins TRBV20-1 and TRBJ2-3, with no clear D. The V end lost 3 bases, the J end lost 5 bases, and 3 bases lay between the germline ends. The germline V gene has CDR1 DFQATT and CDR2 SNEGSKA (reference sequence). The CDR3 is 10 amino acids. CDR3 region: CSASRDTQYF. CDR3 DNA: TGCAGTGCTAGTAGAGATACGCAGTATTTT.

The chain has TRBV6-1 and TRBJ2-7; TRBD2 aligns across 10 bases. V dropped 3 bases and J dropped 6; count of bases not matched to a gene: 5. There are 14 residues in the CDR3. CDR1 MNHNS and CDR2 SASEGT come from the germline V gene. Here the CDR3 reads CASSDLLAGSEQYF. The DNA for the CDR3 is TGTGCCAGCAGTGACCTACTAGCGGGAAGCGAGCAGTACTTC.

This chain links TRBV6-1 with TRBJ2-7, with D perhaps TRBD1 (5 bases). Germline assignment: CDR1 MNHNS and CDR2 SASEGT. This CDR3 has 14 residues. Deletions cut 5 bases from V and 2 bases from J, with 13 bases between. CDR3 bases: TGTGCCAGCAGTCCTATCCGGACACCCTACGAGCAGTACTTC. Translated, it gives CASSPIRTPYEQYF.

The genes are TRBV6-5 and TRBJ1-1; D may be TRBD1 (5 bases). CDR1 MNHEY and CDR2 SVGAGI come from the germline V gene. Trimming took off 0 bases at V and 4 bases at J, with 9 bases between the two ends. The CDR3 loop spans 14 amino acids. Here the CDR3 DNA reads TGTGCCAGCAGTTACTCGGGAGGGGCCACTGAAGCTTTCTTT. Its protein product is CASSYSGGATEAFF.

The chain combines TRBV2 with TRBJ2-7, with 14 bases matching TRBD2. The V gene's germline CDR1 is SNHLY and CDR2 FYNNEI. The CDR3 has 17 amino acids. The trim removed 4 bases at V and 3 bases at J, leaving 8 bases unmatched. This CDR3 reads CASSGPLGLAGVYEQYF. Here the CDR3 DNA reads TGTGCCAGCAGTGGGCCCCTGGGACTAGCGGGAGTCTACGAGCAGTACTTC. The full variable domain, rest sourced from reference TRBV2 and TRBJ2-7, is EPEVTQTPSHQVTQMGQEVILRCVPISNHLYFYWYRQILGQKVEFLVSFYNNEISEKSEIFDDQFSVERPDGSNFTLKIRSTKLEDSAMYFCASSGPLGLAGVYEQYFGPGTRLTVT.

V usage is TRBV30 and J usage is TRBJ1-4, with TRBD1 identical over 10 bases. The V and J ends lost 3 bases and 6 bases, in that order; junction bases with no gene match: 7. CDR1 is GTSNPN, CDR2 SVGIG, per germline (reference sequence). The CDR3 extends over 15 amino acids. The CDR3 protein is CAWSAGQGPDEKLFF. The DNA of the CDR3 is TGTGCCTGGAGCGCGGGACAGGGGCCCGATGAAAAACTGTTTTTT.

The V gene is TRBV30, the J gene TRBJ2-6; possibly TRBD2 for D (5 bases). Trimming cost V 2 bases and J 4 bases, with 9 bases left between them. Germline CDR1 GTSNPN, CDR2 SVGIG (reference sequence). This CDR3 region has 14 residues. The CDR3, as DNA: TGTGCCTGGAGTACCCGGGGAGGGGCCAACGTCCTGACTTTC. This translates into CAWSTRGGANVLTF.

The genes are TRBV7-9 and TRBJ2-2, with 7 bases identical to TRBD2. The germline V gene has CDR1 SEHNR and CDR2 FQNEAQ (reference sequence). The CDR3 contains 15 residues. After removal of 2 bases from V and 2 bases from J, the junction contained 2 bases not matched to a gene. Here the CDR3 DNA reads TGTGCCAGCAGCTTATCTAGCGGCAACACCGGGGAGCTGTTTTTT. Translated: CASSLSSGNTGELFF. Using reference TRBV7-9 and TRBJ2-2 for the parts outside the CDR3, the full variable domain is DTGVSQNPRHKITKRGQNVTFRCDPISEHNRLYWYRQTLGQGPEFLTYFQNEAQLEKSRLLSDRFSAERPKGSFSTLEIQRTEQGDSAMYLCASSLSSGNTGELFFGEGSRLTVL.

This clone was picked up one time. The chain carries TRBV28 and TRBJ1-5; a weak D match, TRBD1 (5 bases). With 7 bases removed from V and 5 bases from J, the gap between germline ends came to 12 bases. This CDR3 has 13 residues. Per germline, CDR1 MDHEN and CDR2 SYDVKM. The CDR3 here is CASIGRDYQPQHF. As DNA, the CDR3 is TGTGCCAGCATTGGGAGGGACTATCAGCCCCAGCATTTT.

The chain uses TRBV6-5 and TRBJ1-1, with no clear D. Germline CDR1 MNHEY, CDR2 SVGAGI. Trimming pared 6 bases from V and 8 bases from J, leaving 13 bases between. The CDR3 is 12 amino acids. DNA for the CDR3: TGTGCCAGCAGCTCCAACGGGGTAGAAGCTTTCTTT. It translates to CASSSNGVEAFF.

This chain joins TRBV7-2 and TRBJ2-1; 8 positions agree with TRBD2. The ends lost 2 bases at V and 5 bases at J; junction bases unmatched: 2. CDR3 length: 14 residues. The germline gives CDR1 SGHTA, CDR2 FQGNSA. CDR3 residues: CASSLTGGDNEQFF. CDR3 nucleotides: TGTGCCAGCAGCTTAACGGGGGGGGACAATGAGCAGTTCTTC.

This sequence joins TRBV10-3 and TRBJ2-5; 11 bases fit TRBD1. V lost 4 bases and J lost 5; bases outside the gene matches: 3. CDR3 size: 14 residues. Germline V gene sequence: CDR1 ENHRY, CDR2 SYGVKD. The CDR3 DNA sequence: TGTGCCATCAGTGGGGGGGACAGGGGGGAGACCCAGTACTTC. This sequence encodes CAISGGDRGETQYF.

This clone was seen only once. The rearrangement uses TRBV30 and TRBJ1-2, with 9 bases lining up with TRBD1. The CDR3 is made up of 14 amino acids. Germline CDR1 and CDR2: GTSNPN and SVGIG (reference sequence). Germline trimming cut 4 bases from V and 6 bases from J; bases unmatched to any gene: 9. CDR3: CAWTTGGPSDGYTF. In DNA, the CDR3 is TGTGCCTGGACTACAGGGGGCCCCAGCGATGGCTACACCTTC.

A single count supports this clone. The gene calls are TRBV7-9 and TRBJ2-2; TRBD1 matches at 8 bases. With V trimmed by 10 bases and J by 3 bases, 7 bases remained unmatched. The CDR3 spans 14 residues. Germline values: CDR1 SEHNR, CDR2 FQNEAQ (reference sequence). The CDR3 sequence is CATPGGRDTGELFF. CDR3 coding DNA: TGTGCCACCCCAGGGGGCAGAGACACCGGGGAGCTGTTTTTT.

The genes are TRBV6-1 and TRBJ1-1, with a possible D match to TRBD1 (6 bases). V was shortened by 2 bases and J by 1 base, with 11 bases between the two germline ends. The germline gives CDR1 MNHNS, CDR2 SASEGT. The CDR3 runs 15 residues. CDR3 in DNA: TGTGCCAGCAGTGAACGGGGGGCTAAGAACACTGAAGCTTTCTTT. As protein: CASSERGAKNTEAFF.

The V call is TRBV11-2, the J call TRBJ2-7, with 11 bases lining up with TRBD2. This CDR3 contains 15 residues. The germline V gene has CDR1 SGHAT and CDR2 FQNNGV. V gave up 3 bases and J gave up 7 bases; unmatched junction bases: 8. Here the CDR3 reads CASSFQLAGVREQYF. In nucleotides, the CDR3 is TGTGCCAGCAGCTTTCAACTAGCGGGAGTGCGTGAGCAGTACTTC.

The chain uses TRBV7-9 and TRBJ2-1; TRBD1 matches 9 bases. The CDR3 sequence is 16 residues long. V lost 6 bases, J lost 5 bases, and 11 bases stayed unmatched. The germline V gene has CDR1 SEHNR and CDR2 FQNEAQ (reference sequence). CDR3 region: CASRPQRTGVNNEQFF. CDR3 DNA: TGTGCCAGCAGGCCCCAGAGGACAGGGGTCAACAATGAGCAGTTCTTC.

The chain combines TRBV6-5 with TRBJ2-4, with D possibly matching TRBD1 (5 bases). Germline-derived CDR1 and CDR2 are MNHEY and SVGAGI. Trimming stripped 2 bases from V and 5 bases from J, with 13 bases between. CDR3 length: 15 amino acids. The CDR3 sequence: CASSYGRGVENIQYF. For the CDR3, the DNA is TGTGCCAGCAGTTACGGAAGGGGTGTGGAAAACATTCAGTACTTC.

The chain combines TRBV30 with TRBJ1-2; the D gene is possibly TRBD1 (5 bases). Germline loops: CDR1 GTSNPN, CDR2 SVGIG (reference sequence). The CDR3 runs 14 residues. Trimming pared 1 base from V and 4 bases from J, leaving 13 bases between. CDR3 amino acids: CAWSADRGGYGYTF. CDR3 DNA: TGTGCCTGGAGTGCGGATAGGGGTGGCTATGGCTACACCTTC.

CDR3 nucleotide sequence: TGTGCCAGTAGTATAGTAGGTCAGGGGAATGAGCAGTTCTTC. Protein product: CASSIVGQGNEQFF. V and J are TRBV19 and TRBJ2-1; D may be TRBD1 (6 bases). CDR3 length: 14 amino acids. Trimming shortened V by 1 base and J by 7 bases, and 11 bases separated the two germline ends. CDR1 and CDR2 from the germline V gene are LNHDA and SQIVND (reference sequence).

This chain joins TRBV19 and TRBJ2-5; D is perhaps TRBD2 (5 bases). The CDR3 contains 16 residues. Deletions cut 5 bases from V and 0 bases from J, with 16 bases between. Germline loops: CDR1 LNHDA, CDR2 SQIVND (reference sequence). This CDR3 is CASSPRAAEYQETQYF. The CDR3 DNA sequence: TGTGCCAGTAGTCCTCGGGCAGCGGAGTACCAAGAGACCCAGTACTTC.

The chain employs TRBV27 and TRBJ2-7, with 14 bases fitting TRBD2. From germline, CDR1 is MNHEY and CDR2 SMNVEV (reference sequence). The junction had 7 bases not matched to a gene; V was cut back by 5 bases and J by 7 bases. The CDR3 is made up of 15 amino acids. DNA of the CDR3: TGTGCCAGCAGTGAGACTAGCGGGAGGGATCGTGAGCAGTACTTC. Its translation is CASSETSGRDREQYF.

V gene TRBV5-1 combines with J gene TRBJ2-2; 7 nucleotides align to TRBD1. Looked up from germline, CDR1 is SGHRS and CDR2 is YFSETQ. With 1 base clipped from V and 5 bases from J, the junction kept 2 bases outside the gene matches. The CDR3 length is 14 residues. The CDR3 DNA reads as TGCGCCAGCAGCTTGCCAGGGGGAACCGGGGAGCTGTTTTTT. Translation gives CASSLPGGTGELFF.

V gene TRBV5-4 combines with J gene TRBJ1-1; possible D gene TRBD1, 5 bases. V was trimmed by 7 bases and J by 0 bases, leaving 13 bases between them. There are 14 residues in the CDR3. The germline gives CDR1 SGHNT, CDR2 YYREEE (reference sequence). CDR3 nucleotides: TGTGCCAGCGGGGGGGACTTAATGAACACTGAAGCTTTCTTT. Protein product: CASGGDLMNTEAFF.